This T cell receptor beta chain comes out of a study of blood T cell repertoires in COVID-19. The data were produced by immunoSEQ multiplex PCR, yet TCRdb's version contains in-frame clones alone and is incomplete. This repertoire shows under 200,000 clones, about 87% found once; its top ten account for 2% to 3%. The germline gives CDR1 SGHTA, CDR2 FQGNSA. The CDR3 runs 13 residues. The V end was cut by 11 bases, the J end by 0 bases, with 11 bases between. V usage is TRBV7-2 and J usage is TRBJ2-1; D is possibly TRBD2 (6 bases). Sequenced sample: peripheral blood. The sequence was collected from a woman of 80 years or more with COVID-19, enrolled during active disease. In DNA, the CDR3 is TGTGCCGGGGGGACTTTCTCCTACAATGAGCAGTTCTTC. Its protein is CAGGTFSYNEQFF.